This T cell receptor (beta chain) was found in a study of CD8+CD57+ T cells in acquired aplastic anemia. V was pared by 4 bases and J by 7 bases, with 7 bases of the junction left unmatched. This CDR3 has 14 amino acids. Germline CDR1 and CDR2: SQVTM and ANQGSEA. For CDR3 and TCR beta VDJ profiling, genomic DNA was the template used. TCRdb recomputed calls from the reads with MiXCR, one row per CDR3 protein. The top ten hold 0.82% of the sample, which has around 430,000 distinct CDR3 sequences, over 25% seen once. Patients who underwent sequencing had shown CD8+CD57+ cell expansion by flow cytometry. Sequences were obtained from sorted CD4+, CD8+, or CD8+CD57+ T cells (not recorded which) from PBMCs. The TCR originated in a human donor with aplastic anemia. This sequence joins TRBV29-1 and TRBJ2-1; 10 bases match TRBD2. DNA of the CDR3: TGCAGCGTTGGGTCTAGCGGGAGTGGGAATGAGCAGTTCTTC. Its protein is CSVGSSGSGNEQFF.